The 9 T cell receptor beta chains given below trace back to one sample, sequenced in a study of human T cells and chemical hapten exposure. Time point here: patch test 1, 2 weeks after DPC sensitization. Regarding treatment: therapeutic diphenylcyclopropenone sensitization with weekly scalp DPC. MiXCR, run by TCRdb on the RACE reads, gives a single entry per CDR3 protein. This table has about 120,000 distinct CDR3 sequences, roughly 13% appearing once. This material consisted of whole blood, taken in connection with sensitization to the hapten diphenylcyclopropenone (DPC). These TCRs come from a man between 18 and 29 years old with alopecia areata. Some clones in this sample may be carry-over from other donors' samples.

The CDR3 DNA follows: TGTGCCATCAGTGCTTGGGGCACTGAAGCTTTCTTT. Protein sequence: CAISAWGTEAFF. V gene TRBV10-3 combines with J gene TRBJ1-1; D is unresolved. The length of the CDR3 is 12 residues. The germline V gene encodes CDR1 ENHRY and CDR2 SYGVKD. Trimming removed 4 bases from V and 4 bases from J, with 7 bases in between.

V and J are TRBV2 and TRBJ1-2; 10 bases align to TRBD1. Losses at the gene ends were 8 bases for V and 4 bases for J; bases not matched to a gene: 10. The CDR3 has 15 amino acids. CDR1 and CDR2 from the germline V gene are SNHLY and FYNNEI. The CDR3: CASRPGTGVAYGYTF. CDR3 in DNA: TGTGCCAGCCGTCCCGGGACAGGGGTTGCCTATGGCTACACCTTC.

This clonotype was recorded a few times. CDR3 sequence (DNA): TGTGCCAGCAGCCAGGGGCGGAGGGAGCAGTACTTC. It translates to CASSQGRREQYF. The V call is TRBV3-1, the J call TRBJ2-7; D assignment may be TRBD1 or TRBD2 (5 bases each). The CDR3 has 12 amino acids. Germline V gene lookup returns CDR1 LGHDT and CDR2 YNNKEL (reference sequence). Trimming removed 3 bases at V and 7 bases at J, with 10 bases between.

At least ten counts were recorded for this clonotype. This chain joins TRBV4-1 and TRBJ2-7, with 9 bases fitting TRBD2. The CDR3 runs 15 residues. V shed 3 bases and J 4 bases; nucleotides not matched to a gene: 7. Per the germline V gene, CDR1 is MGHRA and CDR2 is YSYEKL. CDR3 sequence: CASSHGNSGGYEQYF. CDR3 bases: TGCGCCAGCAGCCACGGAAATAGCGGGGGTTACGAGCAGTACTTC.

The table lists this clonotype with a few counts. The J gene is TRBJ1-5, the V gene TRBV5-1, with 8 bases that match TRBD1. The CDR3 has 15 amino acids. V gave up 0 bases and J gave up 3 bases; unmatched junction bases: 2. Germline V lookup: CDR1 SGHRS, CDR2 YFSETQ. CDR3 sequence (DNA): TGCGCCAGCAGCTTGGCAGGGGGCTTCAATCAGCCCCAGCATTTT. It translates to CASSLAGGFNQPQHF.

The chain employs TRBV7-9 and TRBJ2-3; perhaps TRBD2 as D (5 bases). V lost 5 bases and J 4 bases, leaving 22 bases between the germline ends. From germline, CDR1 is SEHNR and CDR2 FQNEAQ (reference sequence). The length of the CDR3 is 17 residues. The CDR3 coding sequence is TGTGCCAGCAGCCTATCCGCTTACCGGACTCGCGCAGATACGCAGTATTTT. It translates to CASSLSAYRTRADTQYF.

The chain links TRBV14 to TRBJ2-4; 9 nucleotides match TRBD2. Germline V gene lookup returns CDR1 SGHDN and CDR2 FVKESK. The CDR3 loop spans 17 amino acids. The V segment lost 0 bases and the J segment 4 bases; nucleotides outside the gene matches: 7. CDR3 sequence: CASSQDPAGGPKNIQYF. The DNA of the CDR3 is TGTGCCAGCAGCCAAGACCCGGCGGGGGGGCCGAAAAACATTCAGTACTTC.

The table lists this clonotype with many counts. V and J are TRBV7-9 and TRBJ2-3, with TRBD1 identical over 8 bases. Germline V gene data show CDR1 as SEHNR and CDR2 as FQNEAQ (reference sequence). The CDR3 sequence is 15 residues long. The J segment lost 2 bases and the V segment lost 8 bases, leaving 9 bases of the junction unmatched. CDR3 sequence reads: CASVQGGPITDTQYF. Here the CDR3 DNA reads TGTGCCAGCGTACAGGGGGGCCCTATCACAGATACGCAGTATTTT.

This clonotype was observed at least ten times. The V call is TRBV20-1, the J call TRBJ2-7; D may match TRBD1 or TRBD2 (7 bases each). Trimming cost V 5 bases and J 4 bases, with 15 bases left between them. Looked up from germline, CDR1 is DFQATT and CDR2 is SNEGSKA (reference sequence). The CDR3 totals 13 residues. The CDR3 loop reads CSADRQGLYEQYV. For the CDR3, the DNA is TGCAGTGCTGACAGACAGGGACTATACGAGCAGTACGTC.